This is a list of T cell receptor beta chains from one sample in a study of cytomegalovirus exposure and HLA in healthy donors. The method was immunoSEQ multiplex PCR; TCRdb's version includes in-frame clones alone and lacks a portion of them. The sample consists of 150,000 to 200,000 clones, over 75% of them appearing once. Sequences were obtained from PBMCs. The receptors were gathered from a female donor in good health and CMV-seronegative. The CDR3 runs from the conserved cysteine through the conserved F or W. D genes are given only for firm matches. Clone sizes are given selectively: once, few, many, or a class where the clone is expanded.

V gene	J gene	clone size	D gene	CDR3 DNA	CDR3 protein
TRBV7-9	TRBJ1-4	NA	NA	TGTGCCAGCAGGAACCAAGCAAGCGAAAAACTGTTTTTT	CASRNQASEKLFF
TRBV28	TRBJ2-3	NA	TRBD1	TGTGCCAGCAGCCTCGAGACAGGGGGAATTTCAGCAGATACGCAGTATTTT	CASSLETGGISADTQYF
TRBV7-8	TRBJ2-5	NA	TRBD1	TGTGCCAGCAGCCGATCTGTTTGGCAGGGGGCGATTAAAGAGACCCAGTACTTC	CASSRSVWQGAIKETQYF
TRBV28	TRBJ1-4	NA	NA	TGTGCCAGCAGTACCTCCCGAGCAGGGAAGAGGCTGTTTTTT	CASSTSRAGKRLFF
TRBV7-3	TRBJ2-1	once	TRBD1	TGTGCCAGCAGCTTCGGACAGGGTGGTGATGAGCAGTTCTTC	CASSFGQGGDEQFF
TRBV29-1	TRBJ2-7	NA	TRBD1	TGCAGCGTCGGACATACAGGGGGCCCCGAGCAGTACTTC	CSVGHTGGPEQYF
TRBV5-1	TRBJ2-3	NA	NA	TGCGCCAGCAGAACAGTTCCTAGCACAGATACGCAGTATTTT	CASRTVPSTDTQYF
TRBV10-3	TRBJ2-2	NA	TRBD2	TGTGCCATCAGTGAGTCTTCGGGGGGGGGAGCGGAGCTGTTTTTT	CAISESSGGGAELFF
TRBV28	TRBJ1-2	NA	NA	TGTGCCAGCAGAAGGACAGCTCCCTTTGATGGCTACACCTTC	CASRRTAPFDGYTF
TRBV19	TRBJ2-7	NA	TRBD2	TGTGCCAGTAGTATAGGGGTCCATAGCGGGAGTGGTACCTACGAGCAGTACTTC	CASSIGVHSGSGTYEQYF
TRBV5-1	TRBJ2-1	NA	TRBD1	TGCGCCAGCAGCCTCGATGAGGGACAGGGATTATACAATGAGCAGTTCTTC	CASSLDEGQGLYNEQFF
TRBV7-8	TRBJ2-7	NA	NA	TGTGCCACCTCATCTACGGGGAGGTCCTACGAGCAGTACTTC	CATSSTGRSYEQYF
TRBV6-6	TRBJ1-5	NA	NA	TGTGCCAGCAGTTACTGGGTGAGGGAGAATCAGCCCCAGCATTTT	CASSYWVRENQPQHF
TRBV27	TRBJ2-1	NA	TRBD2	TGTGCCAGCAGTTTACGAGCGGGAGGGTGGAATGAGCAGTTCTTC	CASSLRAGGWNEQFF
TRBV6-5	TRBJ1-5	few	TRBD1	TGTGCCAGCAGTCCGACAGGGTCCAATCAGCCCCAGCATTTT	CASSPTGSNQPQHF
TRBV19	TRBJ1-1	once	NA	TGTGCCAGTAGTGCCCCAGGGGTGGGCACTGAAGCTTTCTTT	CASSAPGVGTEAFF
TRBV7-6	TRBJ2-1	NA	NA	TGTGCCAGCAGCCCTCGTACAGGGTCCAATGAGCAGTTCTTC	CASSPRTGSNEQFF
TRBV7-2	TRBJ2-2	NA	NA	TGTGCCAGCAGCTTAGGAAGGGGGGGGCGGGAGCTGTTTTTT	CASSLGRGGRELFF
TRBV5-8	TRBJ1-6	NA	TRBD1	TGTGCCAGCAGCCAGGGACAGGGGGCGAGTAATTCACCCCTCCACTTT	CASSQGQGASNSPLHF
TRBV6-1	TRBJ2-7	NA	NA	TGTGCCAGCAACTCGGTCGGTTACGAGCAGTACTTC	CASNSVGYEQYF
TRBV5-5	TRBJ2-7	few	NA	TGTGCCAGCAGCTTGGACGGGCAGGGGGGATACGAGCAGTACTTC	CASSLDGQGGYEQYF
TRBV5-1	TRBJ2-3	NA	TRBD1	TGCGCCAGCAGGCAGGGACAGGGGGAAGATACGCAGTATTTT	CASRQGQGEDTQYF
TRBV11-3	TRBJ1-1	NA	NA	TGTGCCAGCAGCGCAGGGACACGGACTGAAGCTTTCTTT	CASSAGTRTEAFF
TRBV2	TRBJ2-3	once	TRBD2	TGTGCTCTAACTGGGGGGGGAAGCACAGATACGCAGTATTTT	CALTGGGSTDTQYF
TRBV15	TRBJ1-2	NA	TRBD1	TGTGCCACCAGCCTACAGGGGGCAGGCAACTATGGCTACACCTTC	CATSLQGAGNYGYTF